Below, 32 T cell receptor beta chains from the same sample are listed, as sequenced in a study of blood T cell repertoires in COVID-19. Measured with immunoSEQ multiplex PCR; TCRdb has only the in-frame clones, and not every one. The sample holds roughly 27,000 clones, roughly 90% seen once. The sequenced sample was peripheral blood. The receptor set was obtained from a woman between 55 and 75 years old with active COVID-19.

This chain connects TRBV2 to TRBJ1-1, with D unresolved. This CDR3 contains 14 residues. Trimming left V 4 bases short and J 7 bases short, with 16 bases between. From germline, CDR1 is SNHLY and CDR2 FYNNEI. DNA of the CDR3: TGTGCCAGCAGTGGGGCCCGCCGGATTAATGAAGCTTTCTTT. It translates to CASSGARRINEAFF.

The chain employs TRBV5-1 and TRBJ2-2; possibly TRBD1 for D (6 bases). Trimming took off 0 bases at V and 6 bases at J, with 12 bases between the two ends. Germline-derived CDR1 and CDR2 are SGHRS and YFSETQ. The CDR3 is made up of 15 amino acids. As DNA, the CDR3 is TGCGCCAGCAGCTTGGATTACAGGGTCCCCGGGGAGCTGTTTTTT. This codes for CASSLDYRVPGELFF.

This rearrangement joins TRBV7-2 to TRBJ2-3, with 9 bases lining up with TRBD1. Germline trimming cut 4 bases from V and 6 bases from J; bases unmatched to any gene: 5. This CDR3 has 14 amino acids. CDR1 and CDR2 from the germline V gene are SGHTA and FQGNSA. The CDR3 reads CASSSRTGVDTQYF. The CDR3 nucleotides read TGTGCCAGCAGCTCCCGGACAGGGGTCGATACGCAGTATTTT. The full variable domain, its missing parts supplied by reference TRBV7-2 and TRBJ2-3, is GAGVSQSPSNKVTEKGKDVELRCDPISGHTALYWYRQSLGQGLEFLIYFQGNSAPDKSGLPSDRFSAERTGGSVSTLTIQRTQQEDSAVYLCASSSRTGVDTQYFGPGTRLTVL.

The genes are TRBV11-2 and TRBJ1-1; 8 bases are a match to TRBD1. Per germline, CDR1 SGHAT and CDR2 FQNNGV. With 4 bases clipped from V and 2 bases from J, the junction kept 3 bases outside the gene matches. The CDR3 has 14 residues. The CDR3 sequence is CASSWDRLNTEAFF. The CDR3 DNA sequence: TGTGCCAGCAGCTGGGACAGGCTAAACACTGAAGCTTTCTTT.

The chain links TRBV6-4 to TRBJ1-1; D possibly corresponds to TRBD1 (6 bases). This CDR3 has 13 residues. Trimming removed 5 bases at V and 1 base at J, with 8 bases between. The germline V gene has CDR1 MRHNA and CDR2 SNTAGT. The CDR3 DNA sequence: TGTGCCAGCAGTAGGACAGAGAACACTGAAGCTTTCTTT. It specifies CASSRTENTEAFF.

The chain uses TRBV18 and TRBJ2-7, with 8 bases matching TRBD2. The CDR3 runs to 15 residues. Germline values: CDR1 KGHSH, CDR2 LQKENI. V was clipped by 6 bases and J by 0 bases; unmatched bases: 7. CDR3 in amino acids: CASSPGGASSYEQYF. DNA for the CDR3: TGTGCCAGCTCCCCCGGGGGGGCTAGCTCCTACGAGCAGTACTTC. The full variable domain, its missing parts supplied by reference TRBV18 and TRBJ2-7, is NAGVMQNPRHLVRRRGQEARLRCSPMKGHSHVYWYRQLPEEGLKFMVYLQKENIIDESGMPKERFSAEFPKEGPSILRIQQVVRGDSAAYFCASSPGGASSYEQYFGPGTRLTVT.

The CDR3 region has the DNA TGTGCCAGCAGTCCGAGCTTTTACGAGCAGTACTTC. Its protein is CASSPSFYEQYF. The chain has TRBV12-3 or TRBV12-4 and TRBJ2-7; D remains unclear. CDR3 length: 12 amino acids. Between the trimmed V and J ends, which lost 5 bases and 4 bases, there was a span of 9 bases.

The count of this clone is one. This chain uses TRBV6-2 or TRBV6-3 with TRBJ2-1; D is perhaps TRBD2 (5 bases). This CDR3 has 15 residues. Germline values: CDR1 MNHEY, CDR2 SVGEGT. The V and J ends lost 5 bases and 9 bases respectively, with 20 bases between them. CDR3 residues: CASSPRVDSRGEQFF. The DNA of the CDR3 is TGTGCCAGCAGTCCCCGGGTGGACTCGCGAGGTGAGCAGTTCTTC.

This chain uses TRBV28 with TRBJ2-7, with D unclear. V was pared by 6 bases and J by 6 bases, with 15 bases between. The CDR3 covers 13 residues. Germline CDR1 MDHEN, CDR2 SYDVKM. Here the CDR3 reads CASRSPAKPEQYF. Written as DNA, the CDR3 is TGTGCCAGCAGGTCACCTGCCAAGCCCGAGCAGTACTTC. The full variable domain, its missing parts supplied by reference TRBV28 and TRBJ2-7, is DVKVTQSSRYLVKRTGEKVFLECVQDMDHENMFWYRQDPGLGLRLIYFSYDVKMKEKGDIPEGYSVSREKKERFSLILESASTNQTSMYLCASRSPAKPEQYFGPGTRLTVT.

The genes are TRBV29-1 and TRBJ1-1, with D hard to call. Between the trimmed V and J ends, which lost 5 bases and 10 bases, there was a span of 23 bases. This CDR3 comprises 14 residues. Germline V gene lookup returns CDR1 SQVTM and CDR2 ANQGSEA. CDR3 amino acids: CSVSNHATSLGAFF. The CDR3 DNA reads TGCAGCGTTTCAAACCACGCGACATCACTCGGAGCTTTCTTT.

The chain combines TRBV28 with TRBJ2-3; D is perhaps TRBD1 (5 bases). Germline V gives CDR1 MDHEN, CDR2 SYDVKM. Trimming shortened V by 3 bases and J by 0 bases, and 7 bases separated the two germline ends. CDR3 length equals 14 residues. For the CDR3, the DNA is TGTGCCAGCAGTTTCAGGGCTAGCACAGATACGCAGTATTTT. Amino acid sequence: CASSFRASTDTQYF.

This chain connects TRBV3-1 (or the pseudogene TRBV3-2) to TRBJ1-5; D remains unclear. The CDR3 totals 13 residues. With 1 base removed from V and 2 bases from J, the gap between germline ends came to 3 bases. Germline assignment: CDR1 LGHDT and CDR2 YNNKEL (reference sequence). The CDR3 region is CASSQVGNQPQHF. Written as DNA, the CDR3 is TGTGCCAGCAGCCAAGTCGGCAATCAGCCCCAGCATTTT.

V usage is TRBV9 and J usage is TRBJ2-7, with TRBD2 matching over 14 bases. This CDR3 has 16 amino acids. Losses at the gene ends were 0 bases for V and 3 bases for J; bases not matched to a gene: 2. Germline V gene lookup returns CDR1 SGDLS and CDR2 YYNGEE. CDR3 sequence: CASSVDGLAGGYEQYF. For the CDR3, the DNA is TGTGCCAGCAGCGTAGATGGACTAGCGGGAGGCTACGAGCAGTACTTC.

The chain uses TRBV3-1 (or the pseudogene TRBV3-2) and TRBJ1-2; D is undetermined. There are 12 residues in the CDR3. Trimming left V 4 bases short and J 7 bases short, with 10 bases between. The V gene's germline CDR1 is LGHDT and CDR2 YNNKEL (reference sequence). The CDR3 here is CASSLRQGGYTF. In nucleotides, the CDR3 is TGTGCCAGCAGCCTCCGACAAGGTGGCTACACCTTC.

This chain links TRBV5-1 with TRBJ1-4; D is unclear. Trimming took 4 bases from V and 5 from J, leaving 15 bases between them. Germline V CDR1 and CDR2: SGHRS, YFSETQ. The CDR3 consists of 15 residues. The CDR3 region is CASSPNVRKNEKLFF. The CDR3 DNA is TGCGCCAGCAGCCCTAATGTCAGGAAGAATGAAAAACTGTTTTTT.

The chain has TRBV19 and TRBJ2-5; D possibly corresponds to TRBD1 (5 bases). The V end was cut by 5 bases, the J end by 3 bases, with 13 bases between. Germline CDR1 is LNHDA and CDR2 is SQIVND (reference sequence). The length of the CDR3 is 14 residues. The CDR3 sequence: CASSSPGREETQYF. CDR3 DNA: TGTGCCAGTAGTTCCCCCGGCAGGGAAGAGACCCAGTACTTC.

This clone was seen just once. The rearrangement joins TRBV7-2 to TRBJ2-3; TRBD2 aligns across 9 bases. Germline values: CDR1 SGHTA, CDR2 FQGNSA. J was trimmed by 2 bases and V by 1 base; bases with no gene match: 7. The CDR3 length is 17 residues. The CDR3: CASSLGASGAPTDTQYF. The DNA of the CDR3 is TGTGCCAGCAGCTTAGGTGCTAGCGGGGCCCCCACAGATACGCAGTATTTT.

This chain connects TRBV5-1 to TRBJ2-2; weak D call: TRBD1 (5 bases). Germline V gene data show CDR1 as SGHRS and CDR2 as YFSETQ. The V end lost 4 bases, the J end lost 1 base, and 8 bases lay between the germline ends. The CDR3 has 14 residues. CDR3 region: CASSRGQNTGELFF. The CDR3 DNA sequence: TGCGCCAGCAGCCGCGGACAGAACACCGGGGAGCTGTTTTTT.

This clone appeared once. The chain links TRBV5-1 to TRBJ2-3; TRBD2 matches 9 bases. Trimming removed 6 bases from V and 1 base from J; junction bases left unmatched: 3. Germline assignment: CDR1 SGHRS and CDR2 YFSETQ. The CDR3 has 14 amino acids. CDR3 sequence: CASIAGVGTDTQYF. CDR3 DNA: TGCGCCAGCATAGCGGGAGTCGGCACAGATACGCAGTATTTT.

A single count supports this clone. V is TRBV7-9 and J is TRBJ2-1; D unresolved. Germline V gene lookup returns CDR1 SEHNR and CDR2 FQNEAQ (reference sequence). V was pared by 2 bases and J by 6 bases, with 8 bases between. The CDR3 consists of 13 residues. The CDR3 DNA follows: TGTGCCAGCAGCTTACTGAGTTCCAATGAGCAGTTCTTC. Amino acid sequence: CASSLLSSNEQFF.

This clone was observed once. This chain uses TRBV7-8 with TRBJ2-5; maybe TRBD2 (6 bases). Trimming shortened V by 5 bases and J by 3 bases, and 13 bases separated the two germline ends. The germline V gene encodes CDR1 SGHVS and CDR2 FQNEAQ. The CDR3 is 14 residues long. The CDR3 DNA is TGTGCCAGCAGCGCGGGGCGTTCCGAAGAGACCCAGTACTTC. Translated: CASSAGRSEETQYF.

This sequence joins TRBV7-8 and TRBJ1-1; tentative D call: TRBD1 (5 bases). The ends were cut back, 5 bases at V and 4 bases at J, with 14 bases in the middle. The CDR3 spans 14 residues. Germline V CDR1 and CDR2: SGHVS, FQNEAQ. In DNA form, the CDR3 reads TGTGCCAGCAGCGGGAAGTTCAGGGCCACTGAAGCTTTCTTT. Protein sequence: CASSGKFRATEAFF.

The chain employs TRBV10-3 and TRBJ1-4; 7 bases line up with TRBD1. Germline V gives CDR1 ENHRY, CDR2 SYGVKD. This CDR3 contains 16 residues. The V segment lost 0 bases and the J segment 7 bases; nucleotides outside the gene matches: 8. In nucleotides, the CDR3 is TGTGCCATCAGTGAGTCGCCTCGCGACAGGGTTGAAAAACTGTTTTTT. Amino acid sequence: CAISESPRDRVEKLFF.

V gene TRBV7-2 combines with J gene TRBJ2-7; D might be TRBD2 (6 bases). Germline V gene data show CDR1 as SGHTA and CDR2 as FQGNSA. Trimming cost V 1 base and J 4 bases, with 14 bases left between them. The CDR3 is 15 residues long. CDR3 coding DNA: TGTGCCAGCAGCTTAGATCTAGCGACTGATTACGAGCAGTACTTC. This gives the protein CASSLDLATDYEQYF.

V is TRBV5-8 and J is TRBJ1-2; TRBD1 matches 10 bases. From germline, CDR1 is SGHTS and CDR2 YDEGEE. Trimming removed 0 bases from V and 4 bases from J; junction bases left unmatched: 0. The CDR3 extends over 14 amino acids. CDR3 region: CASSLGDRGYGYTF. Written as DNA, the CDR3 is TGTGCCAGCAGCTTGGGGGACAGGGGCTATGGCTACACCTTC.

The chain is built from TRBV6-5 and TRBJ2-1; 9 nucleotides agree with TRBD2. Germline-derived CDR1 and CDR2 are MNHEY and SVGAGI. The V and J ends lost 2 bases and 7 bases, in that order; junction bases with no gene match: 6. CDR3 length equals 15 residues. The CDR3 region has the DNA TGTGCCAGCAGTTACCGGGTAGCGGGAGTTAATGAGCAGTTCTTC. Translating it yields CASSYRVAGVNEQFF.

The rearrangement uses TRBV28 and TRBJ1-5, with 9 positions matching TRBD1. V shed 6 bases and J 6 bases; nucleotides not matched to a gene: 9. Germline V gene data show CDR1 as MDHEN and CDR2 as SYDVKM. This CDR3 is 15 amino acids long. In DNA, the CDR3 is TGTGCCAGCAGAAGGGACAGGGAACGGGTTCAGCCCCAGCATTTT. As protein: CASRRDRERVQPQHF. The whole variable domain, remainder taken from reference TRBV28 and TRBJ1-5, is DVKVTQSSRYLVKRTGEKVFLECVQDMDHENMFWYRQDPGLGLRLIYFSYDVKMKEKGDIPEGYSVSREKKERFSLILESASTNQTSMYLCASRRDRERVQPQHFGDGTRLSIL.

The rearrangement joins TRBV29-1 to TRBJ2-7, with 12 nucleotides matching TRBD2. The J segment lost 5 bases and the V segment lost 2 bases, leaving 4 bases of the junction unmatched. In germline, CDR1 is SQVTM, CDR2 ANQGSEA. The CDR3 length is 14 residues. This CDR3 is CSVETTSGSHEQYF. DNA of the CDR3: TGCAGCGTTGAAACGACTAGCGGGAGCCACGAGCAGTACTTC.

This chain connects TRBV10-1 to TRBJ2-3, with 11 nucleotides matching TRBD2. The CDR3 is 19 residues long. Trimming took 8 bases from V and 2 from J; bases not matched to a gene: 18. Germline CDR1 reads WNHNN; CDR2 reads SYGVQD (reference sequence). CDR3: CASSRALAGGLKDTDTQYF. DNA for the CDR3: TGCGCCAGCTCCAGGGCTCTAGCGGGAGGATTAAAAGACACAGATACGCAGTATTTT.

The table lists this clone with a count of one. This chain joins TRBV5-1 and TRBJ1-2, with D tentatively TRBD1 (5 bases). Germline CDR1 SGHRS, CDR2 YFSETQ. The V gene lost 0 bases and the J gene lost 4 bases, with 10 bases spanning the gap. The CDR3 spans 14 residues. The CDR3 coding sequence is TGCGCCAGCAGCTTGGAGCCAGGGATCTATGGCTACACCTTC. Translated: CASSLEPGIYGYTF.

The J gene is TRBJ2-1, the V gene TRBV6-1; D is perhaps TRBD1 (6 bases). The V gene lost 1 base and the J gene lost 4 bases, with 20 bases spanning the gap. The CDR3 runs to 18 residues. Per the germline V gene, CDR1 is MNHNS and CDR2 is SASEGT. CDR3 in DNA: TGTGCCAGCAGTGAAGTGGGCAGGGGCTCTATAATTTACAATGAGCAGTTCTTC. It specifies CASSEVGRGSIIYNEQFF.

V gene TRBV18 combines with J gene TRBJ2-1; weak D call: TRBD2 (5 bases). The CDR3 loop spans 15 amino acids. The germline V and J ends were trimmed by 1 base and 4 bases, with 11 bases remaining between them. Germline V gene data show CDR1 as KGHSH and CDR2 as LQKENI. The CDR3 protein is CASSPRIATYNEQFF. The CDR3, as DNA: TGTGCCAGCTCACCACGGATAGCGACGTACAATGAGCAGTTCTTC.